The present entry profiles one T cell receptor beta chain with its context. No cognate antigen has been identified for it. Per-base qualities were not stored, and no clone one base away is much larger. The data stem from a study of blood T cell repertoires in COVID-19 (dated by TCRdb to 2020 to 2022). Study-level background: Samples covering the acute and convalescent phases of COVID-19 were provided by collaborators in the United States, Italy and Spain. The material from the prospective study consisted of cDNA or gDNA derived from T cells, B-cell-depleted T cells, or PBMCs. Deeply sampled blood TCRbeta repertoires from subjects exposed to, actively infected with, or recovered from COVID-19 were included in the dataset. A freely available public database, intended as a resource for researchers studying the immune response to SARS-CoV-2, is where the repertoires were released. The samples were drawn from the first 160 participants of the ongoing ImmuneRACE study and from under 1,500 subjects provided by 6 global collaborators. A de-identified subject ID, COVID-19 status, age in years and sex were almost always included in the sample metadata. HLA class I and class II types, where available, came from metadata supplied by the sample provider rather than from assay-based typing.

From the germline V gene (reference sequence), CDR1 is LNHDA and CDR2 is SQIVND. Trimmed from V: 5 bases; trimmed from J: 8 bases; junction bases lacking a gene match: 9. From its cysteine to its phenylalanine, the CDR3 spans 15 amino acids. CDR3 DNA only is kept here, 45 bases in frame from base 1. TCRbeta CDR3 regions were amplified from genomic DNA using the immunoSEQ Assay, a bias-controlled multiplex PCR. From the authors' description of their analysis: The number of nucleated cells in each sample was estimated by amplification of reference gene primers within the assay. To quantify the absolute abundance of each unique TCRbeta CDR3 rearrangement, sequence reads were collapsed and filtered. Productive Simpson clonality was computed per sample as the square root of Simpson's diversity index over productive rearrangements. In TCRdb, the immuneACCESS table is reduced to in-frame sequences with V and J assigned. These tables do not hold every clone; where another copy was compared, an unresolved V gene accounts for under half, and the others remain unexplained. That table furnishes V, J and clone size, whereas the DNA furnished D and trimming. The sample profile shows roughly 120,000 clones; roughly 79% of them were found once. Of the sample, roughly 17% is held by the ten largest clones.

Study-wide findings and limitations: Clinical and demographic metadata were provided uncurated, with the amount varying by source and participant.

Collaborating institutions collected whole blood in K2EDTA tubes following their own protocols. Collaborator samples were shipped for TCRbeta analysis as frozen whole blood, isolated PBMCs, or DNA extracted from either sample type. The source material was peripheral blood. This receptor chain uses TRBV19 and TRBJ1-2, with 12 bases matching TRBD1. The receptor was derived from a woman older than 75 with active or convalescent COVID-19. The DNA is TGTGCCAGTAGTCAAAGGGGACAGGGGGCGGACGGCTACACCTTC. It is translated as CASSQRGQGADGYTF.